A selection of T cell receptor beta chains follows, all from one sample in a study of blood T cell dynamics during melanoma immunotherapy. Assay: immunoSEQ multiplex PCR; the TCRdb copy retains only in-frame clones and omits some. The sample lists 15,000 to 20,000 clones; about 89% were seen once. Sequenced here: blood, sampled from a patient treated with checkpoint blockade. These receptors all stem from a human donor with melanoma. The CDR3 runs from the conserved cysteine through the conserved F or W. The order of the fields is D gene, V gene, clone size, J gene, CDR3 length, CDR3 protein, CDR3 DNA. A D gene is named only where the DNA matches it firmly. Where a row states a size, it is once, few, many or the class of an expanded clone; other rows omit it.

>TRBD2|TRBV29-1|NA|TRBJ2-1|15
CSVEDPGLVHSEQFF
TGCAGCGTTGAAGACCCGGGACTAGTCCATAGTGAGCAGTTCTTC
>NA|TRBV7-2|once|TRBJ1-2|18
CASSLDQGRHRLNYGYTF
TGTGCCAGCAGCTTAGATCAGGGTAGACACCGGCTTAACTATGGCTACACCTTC
>NA|TRBV5-1|NA|TRBJ1-1|17
CASSPRQETFQSTEAFF
TGCGCCAGCAGCCCCCGACAGGAAACCTTCCAAAGCACTGAAGCTTTCTTT
>NA|TRBV7-3|NA|TRBJ2-3|17
CASSLTGLHQGTDTQYF
TGTGCCAGCAGCTTAACGGGACTTCATCAGGGCACAGATACGCAGTATTTT
>NA|TRBV4-3|once|TRBJ2-7|18
CASSQEWVAGDRTYEQYF
TGCGCCAGCAGCCAAGAGTGGGTCGCTGGGGACCGGACCTACGAGCAGTACTTC
>NA|TRBV6-1|once|TRBJ2-7|15
CASSESPAAIGEQYF
TGTGCCAGCAGTGAATCCCCGGCGGCTATTGGCGAGCAGTACTTC
>NA|TRBV5-5|NA|TRBJ1-5|14
CASSLVGARQPQHF
TGTGCCAGCAGCTTGGTTGGGGCACGGCAGCCCCAGCATTTT
>NA|TRBV5-6|NA|TRBJ2-3|15
CASSLALLSTDTQYF
TGTGCCAGCAGCTTGGCGCTTCTTAGCACAGATACGCAGTATTTT
>TRBD2|TRBV7-2|NA|TRBJ2-7|15
CASSLGSGSFYEQYF
TGTGCCAGCAGCTTAGGTAGCGGGAGTTTTTACGAGCAGTACTTC
>NA|TRBV5-1|NA|TRBJ1-6|15
CASSSELSYNSPLHF
TGCGCCAGCAGCTCCGAACTCTCCTATAATTCACCCCTCCACTTT
>NA|TRBV5-1|NA|TRBJ2-3|12
CASSSRTDTQYF
TGCGCCAGCAGCTCCCGGACAGATACGCAGTATTTT
>NA|TRBV7-3|NA|TRBJ2-3|16
CASSLGFTRGTDTQYF
TGTGCCAGCAGCTTAGGATTCACTCGGGGCACAGATACGCAGTATTTT
>NA|TRBV5-4|once|TRBJ2-7|15
CASSSPSRSPHEQYF
TGTGCCAGCAGCAGCCCCTCTAGGAGCCCCCACGAGCAGTACTTC
>TRBD1|TRBV7-6|NA|TRBJ2-2|15
CASTRQGVVTGELFF
TGTGCCAGCACCCGACAGGGGGTGGTTACCGGGGAGCTGTTTTTT
>NA|TRBV5-1|once|TRBJ1-5|13
CASSLTVNQPQHF
TGCGCCAGCAGCTTAACAGTTAATCAGCCCCAGCATTTT
>NA|TRBV10-1|NA|TRBJ1-5|16
CASSDSSTGNNQPQHF
TGCGCCAGCAGTGACTCCTCTACAGGGAACAATCAGCCCCAGCATTTT
>NA|TRBV11-2|once|TRBJ1-2|17
CASSLEAQGGGNYGYTF
TGTGCCAGCAGCTTAGAAGCTCAGGGCGGCGGTAACTATGGCTACACCTTC
>NA|TRBV2|NA|TRBJ2-7|14
CASTTRRDDYEQYF
TGTGCCAGTACCACCCGAAGGGATGACTACGAGCAGTACTTC
>NA|TRBV28|NA|TRBJ1-6|18
CASSLPGSSFSYNSPLHF
TGTGCCAGCAGTTTACCGGGCAGTTCCTTCTCCTATAATTCACCCCTCCACTTT
>TRBD1|TRBV7-6|few|TRBJ1-6|15
CASSLSPGGVSPLHF
TGTGCCAGCAGCTTATCGCCAGGGGGCGTTTCACCCCTCCACTTT
>NA|TRBV5-6|NA|TRBJ2-3|15
CASSLFPREGDTQYF
TGTGCCAGCAGCTTGTTCCCACGGGAAGGAGATACGCAGTATTTT
>TRBD1|TRBV12-5|few|TRBJ2-1|15
CASGLGTGGYNEQFF
TGTGCTAGTGGTTTGGGGACAGGGGGCTACAATGAGCAGTTCTTC
>NA|TRBV5-4|NA|TRBJ1-6|16
CASSPAETGYNSPLHF
TGTGCCAGCAGCCCTGCCGAGACAGGATATAATTCACCCCTCCACTTT
>NA|TRBV4-2|NA|TRBJ1-1|13
CASSRGGDLVAFF
TGTGCCAGCAGCCGGGGGGGGGACCTCGTCGCTTTCTTT
>NA|TRBV5-4|NA|TRBJ1-1|12
CATSPGDTEAFF
TGTGCCACCTCACCTGGTGACACTGAAGCTTTCTTT
>TRBD1|TRBV5-8|NA|TRBJ1-3|16
CASSLGRGLSGNTIYF
TGTGCCAGCAGCTTGGGCAGGGGGTTGTCTGGAAACACCATATATTTT
>NA|TRBV6-6|once|TRBJ2-7|15
CASSPDHFLPYEQYF
TGTGCCAGCAGTCCTGACCACTTCCTTCCGTACGAGCAGTACTTC
>NA|TRBV7-9|NA|TRBJ1-2|14
CASSYPGQNYGYTF
TGTGCCAGCAGCTATCCCGGACAGAACTATGGCTACACCTTC
>NA|TRBV30|NA|TRBJ2-1|13
CAWSVPSGNEQFF
TGTGCCTGGAGTGTCCCCTCGGGCAATGAGCAGTTCTTC
>NA|TRBV19|once|TRBJ1-4|14
CASRPGASQEKLFF
TGTGCCAGTAGGCCGGGGGCAAGCCAGGAAAAACTGTTTTTT
>NA|TRBV19|NA|TRBJ1-5|14
CASSIGQNNQPQHF
TGTGCCAGTAGTATTGGGCAGAACAATCAGCCCCAGCATTTT
>TRBD1|TRBV7-2|NA|TRBJ1-1|14
CASSWDRAVAEAFF
TGTGCCAGCAGCTGGGACAGGGCTGTCGCTGAAGCTTTCTTT
>TRBD2|TRBV19|NA|TRBJ2-7|14
CASSIVAGGYEQYF
TGTGCCAGTAGTATAGTGGCGGGAGGTTACGAGCAGTACTTC
>TRBD1|TRBV5-6|NA|TRBJ2-5|15
CASSFGTVVQETQYF
TGTGCCAGCAGCTTCGGGACAGTAGTACAAGAGACCCAGTACTTC
>NA|TRBV6-5|NA|TRBJ1-3|15
CASSYSRHRENTIYF
TGTGCCAGCAGTTACTCGAGACACAGGGAGAACACCATATATTTT
>TRBD1|TRBV7-9|NA|TRBJ2-7|16
CASSPRAGTASYEQYF
TGTGCCAGCAGCCCTAGGGCCGGGACAGCCTCCTACGAGCAGTACTTC
>NA|TRBV6-5|once|TRBJ1-6|16
CASSSDWSSYNSPLHF
TGTGCCAGCAGTTCAGACTGGAGCTCCTATAATTCACCCCTCCACTTT
>TRBD1|TRBV5-1|NA|TRBJ1-1|18
CASSLERGTGGLNTEAFF
TGCGCCAGCAGCTTGGAGCGGGGGACAGGTGGATTGAACACTGAAGCTTTCTTT
>NA|TRBV18|NA|TRBJ1-4|11
CASSPGEKLFF
TGTGCCAGCTCACCAGGGGAAAAACTGTTTTTT
>NA|TRBV28|NA|TRBJ1-2|16
CASSSPPGAADSGYTF
TGTGCCAGCAGTTCTCCGCCCGGGGCCGCAGACTCTGGCTACACCTTC
>NA|TRBV28|NA|TRBJ2-1|14
CASIGQAGYNEQFF
TGTGCCAGCATTGGGCAGGCGGGCTACAATGAGCAGTTCTTC
>NA|TRBV5-1|NA|TRBJ1-1|14
CASSPTSGNTEAFF
TGCGCCAGCAGCCCGACGTCAGGGAACACTGAAGCTTTCTTT
>TRBD2|TRBV4-1|NA|TRBJ2-1|16
CASSQEGAGGYNEQFF
TGCGCCAGCAGCCAAGAGGGGGCGGGAGGGTACAATGAGCAGTTCTTC
>TRBD1|TRBV28|NA|TRBJ1-1|16
CASSPRTGALYSEAFF
TGTGCCAGCAGTCCGAGGACAGGGGCTCTTTACTCAGAAGCTTTCTTT
>NA|TRBV4-1|NA|TRBJ2-1|17
CASSQGGFGGQYNEQFF
TGCGCCAGCAGCCAAGGTGGATTCGGGGGACAGTACAATGAGCAGTTCTTC
>TRBD1|TRBV4-3|NA|TRBJ2-3|13
CASGLDRADTQYF
TGCGCCAGCGGTTTAGACAGGGCTGATACGCAGTATTTT
>TRBD1|TRBV5-4|NA|TRBJ1-2|14
CASSWDSLNYGYTF
TGTGCCAGCAGCTGGGACAGCCTTAACTATGGCTACACCTTC
>TRBD1|TRBV5-6|NA|TRBJ1-2|14
CASSLGTGGRSYTF
TGTGCCAGCAGCTTGGGGACAGGGGGCAGGAGCTACACCTTC
>TRBD1|TRBV4-3|NA|TRBJ2-2|18
CASSPLPAGTENTGELFF
TGCGCCAGCAGCCCCCTCCCCGCCGGGACAGAGAACACCGGGGAGCTGTTTTTT
>NA|TRBV7-9|NA|TRBJ2-2|15
CASSRNGLVTGELFF
TGTGCCAGCAGCCGAAACGGACTTGTCACCGGGGAGCTGTTTTTT
>TRBD1|TRBV5-1|NA|TRBJ1-1|15
CASSPGTVMNTEAFF
TGCGCCAGCAGTCCAGGGACAGTTATGAACACTGAAGCTTTCTTT
>TRBD2|TRBV10-2|NA|TRBJ2-7|15
CASRDGLAGADEQYF
TGCGCCAGCAGGGACGGACTAGCGGGAGCCGACGAGCAGTACTTC
>TRBD1|TRBV5-1|NA|TRBJ2-5|16
CASSLAIGQGTETQYF
TGCGCCAGCAGCTTGGCGATTGGACAGGGTACGGAGACCCAGTACTTC
>NA|TRBV30|NA|TRBJ2-1|16
CAWSVRVWVGKGEQFF
TGTGCCTGGAGTGTACGCGTCTGGGTGGGCAAGGGTGAGCAGTTCTTC